This entry describes one T cell receptor (beta chain). These data originate in a study of blood T cell repertoires in COVID-19. Here immunoSEQ multiplex PCR was the method, and the copy in TCRdb shows in-frame clones only, minus some. Of about 20,000 clones listed, around 86% are singletons. Trimming left V 5 bases short and J 0 bases short, with 13 bases between. The CDR3 consists of 15 residues. Per germline, CDR1 SGHNT and CDR2 YYREEE (reference sequence). This receptor was taken from a man aged 50-60 years with active COVID-19. The material sequenced was peripheral blood. V is TRBV5-4 and J is TRBJ2-3; D might be TRBD1 (5 bases). This chain's CDR3 is CASRREQGSTDTQYF. Here the CDR3 DNA reads TGTGCCAGCAGACGAGAGCAGGGCAGCACAGATACGCAGTATTTT.